This T cell receptor (beta chain) emerged from a study of cytomegalovirus exposure and HLA in healthy donors. The study's findings and limits: Later on, analysis showed that most CMV-associated TCR beta chains appeared to be HLA-restricted.

Of note for this clone: Antigen specificity is unknown.

It was with 60 Vbeta and 13 Jbeta primers that the PCR ran. Original analysis: A follow-up analysis tallied tens of millions of unique TCR beta chains, approximately 11 million shared. Produced via immunoSEQ multiplex PCR; TCRdb's table is partial and in-frame only. V and J calls and clone size are given by that table; D and trimming were obtained from the DNA. The data hold roughly 160,000 clones, with approximately 83% observed a single time. V lost 2 bases to trimming and J lost 6 bases, with 10 bases between them. The CDR3 totals 12 residues. CDR1 is SQVTM, CDR2 ANQGSEA, per germline. This receptor was identified in a man younger than 35 in good health and CMV-seropositive. The rearrangement joins TRBV29-1 to TRBJ1-2; no clear D gene. The specimen sequenced was PBMCs. CDR3 in DNA: TGCAGCGTTGAACAGGCGCGACATGGCTACACCTTC. Translated: CSVEQARHGYTF.